This T cell receptor beta chain was found in a study of OX40 agonist ivuxolimab in advanced cancers. Measured with immunoSEQ multiplex PCR; TCRdb has only the in-frame clones, and not every one. The table has around 140,000 clones, 93% seen once; the top ten hold approximately 0.93%. V dropped 6 bases and J dropped 4; count of bases not matched to a gene: 16. This CDR3 is 19 amino acids long. CDR1 and CDR2 from the germline V gene are MNHEY and SMNVEV (reference sequence). The material sequenced was CD4+ or CD8+ T cells sorted from blood, taken in a trial of the OX40 agonist ivuxolimab. The sequence was obtained from an adult with an advanced solid tumor such as melanoma, head and neck, liver or kidney cancer. The gene calls are TRBV27 and TRBJ1-3, with 12 bases that match TRBD1. The CDR3 DNA sequence: TGTGCCAGCAGCAACCTCCGGGACAGGGGGCTTCGGAGGGGAAACACCATATATTTT. Protein: CASSNLRDRGLRRGNTIYF.